A single sample gave rise to the 15 T cell receptor beta chains below, sequenced in a study of T cell clonotyping in hematopoietic cell transplantation. Time point: recipient sample about 28 days before transplant, after cytoreduction. The table came from immunoSEQ multiplex PCR; TCRdb's copy has only in-frame clones and leaves some out. The sample holds around 40,000 clones, roughly 96% seen once. The specimen was peripheral blood mononuclear cells, collected before stem cell transplant. These TCRs come from a man in his forties with chronic myeloid leukemia. Some clones in this sample may be carry-over from other donors' samples.

This clone occurred once. The V and J genes are TRBV5-6 and TRBJ2-7; tentative D call: TRBD2 (7 bases). The CDR3 has 16 residues. Trimming removed 0 bases from V and 0 bases from J, with 13 bases in between. Germline loops: CDR1 SGHDT, CDR2 YYEEEE. DNA for the CDR3: TGTGCCAGCAGCTTGGTATCGGCGGGGGCCTCCTACGAGCAGTACTTC. This codes for CASSLVSAGASYEQYF.

This rearrangement joins TRBV4-3 to TRBJ2-7; TRBD2 agrees at 11 bases. CDR3 length equals 18 residues. CDR1 is LGHNA, CDR2 YSLEER, per germline. After removal of 0 bases from V and 5 bases from J, the junction contained 12 bases not matched to a gene. The DNA for the CDR3 is TGCGCCAGCAGCCAAGAACCTCTGGCTAGCGGGGGGATGCACGAGCAGTACTTC. This encodes CASSQEPLASGGMHEQYF.

This chain joins TRBV2 and TRBJ2-2; 9 nucleotides align to TRBD1. Germline V gives CDR1 SNHLY, CDR2 FYNNEI. This CDR3 has 16 amino acids. V shed 2 bases and J 1 base; nucleotides not matched to a gene: 2. The CDR3 DNA reads TGTGCCAGCAGTGAAAGGGGACAGGGGAACACCGGGGAGCTGTTTTTT. This codes for CASSERGQGNTGELFF.

The V call is TRBV21-1, the J call TRBJ2-1. TRBV21-1 is noted as a pseudogene. The CDR3 is made up of 16 amino acids. The CDR3 region has the DNA TGTGCCAGCAGAAACATTTCAGGGACCTCCTACAATGAGCAGTTCTTC. As protein: CASRNISGTSYNEQFF.

The rearrangement links TRBV11-3 to TRBJ2-5; a weak D match, TRBD1 (5 bases). Judging by the DNA end, TRBJ2-7 fits better; the J call may be wrong. The V gene's germline CDR1 is SGHNT and CDR2 YENEEA. CDR3 length equals 16 residues. In nucleotides, the CDR3 is TGTGCCAGCAGCTTAGAAGGGGCAGACAGCTCCTACGAGCAGTACTTC. Amino acids: CASSLEGADSSYEQYF.

V gene TRBV7-2 combines with J gene TRBJ1-2; D might be TRBD1 (5 bases). V gave up 2 bases and J gave up 2 bases, with 12 bases separating them. The germline CDR1 and CDR2 sequences are SGHTA and FQGNSA. The CDR3 consists of 15 residues. The CDR3 loop is CASSLQRDGNYGYTF. CDR3 DNA: TGTGCCAGCAGCTTACAAAGGGACGGGAACTATGGCTACACCTTC. Based on the CDR3 plus reference TRBV7-2 and TRBJ1-2, the full variable domain is GAGVSQSPSNKVTEKGKDVELRCDPISGHTALYWYRQSLGQGLEFLIYFQGNSAPDKSGLPSDRFSAERTGGSVSTLTIQRTQQEDSAVYLCASSLQRDGNYGYTFGSGTRLTVV.

The CDR3 DNA is TGCGCCAGCAGCACCGGGACAGGGACCACCGGGGAGCTGTTTTTT. Protein product: CASSTGTGTTGELFF. The V call is TRBV5-1, the J call TRBJ2-2, with 9 positions matching TRBD1. The V segment lost 4 bases and the J segment 4 bases; nucleotides outside the gene matches: 5. This CDR3 has 15 residues. Germline V lookup: CDR1 SGHRS, CDR2 YFSETQ. The whole variable domain, filled in from reference TRBV5-1 and TRBJ2-2, reads KAGVTQTPRYLIKTRGQQVTLSCSPISGHRSVSWYQQTPGQGLQFLFEYFSETQRNKGNFPGRFSGRQFSNSRSEMNVSTLELGDSALYLCASSTGTGTTGELFFGEGSRLTVL.

The genes are TRBV4-1 and TRBJ1-5, with D tentatively TRBD1 (6 bases). The CDR3 covers 14 residues. Germline CDR1 and CDR2: MGHRA and YSYEKL. Trimming removed 4 bases at V and 5 bases at J, with 12 bases between. In DNA, the CDR3 is TGCGCCAGCAGCCGGAACCAGGGGTATCAGCCCCAGCATTTT. It yields the protein CASSRNQGYQPQHF.

The V and J genes are TRBV4-3 and TRBJ1-2; TRBD1 matches 9 bases. After removal of 2 bases from V and 4 bases from J, the junction contained 5 bases not matched to a gene. Germline V gene data show CDR1 as LGHNA and CDR2 as YSLEER. CDR3 size: 15 residues. The CDR3 DNA is TGCGCCAGCAGCCAACTGGACAGGGGTAGCTATGGCTACACCTTC. It yields the protein CASSQLDRGSYGYTF.

The chain recombines TRBV9 with TRBJ2-7; D gene uncertain. This CDR3 spans 12 amino acids. With 0 bases removed from V and 7 bases from J, the gap between germline ends came to 8 bases. The V gene's germline CDR1 is SGDLS and CDR2 YYNGEE. CDR3 sequence: CASSVVNGEQYF. For the CDR3, the DNA is TGTGCCAGCAGCGTAGTGAACGGGGAGCAGTACTTC.

This chain connects TRBV6-5 to TRBJ1-1, with D uncertain. V lost 6 bases, J lost 2 bases, and 10 bases lay in between. Germline loops: CDR1 MNHEY, CDR2 SVGAGI. This CDR3 has 13 residues. The CDR3 DNA sequence: TGTGCCAGCAGATTGTGGGGAAACACTGAAGCTTTCTTT. Its protein is CASRLWGNTEAFF.

The chain couples TRBV29-1 to TRBJ2-6; D is ambiguous. Germline V lookup: CDR1 SQVTM, CDR2 ANQGSEA. Deletions cut 7 bases from V and 0 bases from J, with 7 bases between. CDR3 length equals 13 residues. CDR3 bases: TGCAGCGCGTCCAGCTCTGGGGCCAACGTCCTGACTTTC. This gives the protein CSASSSGANVLTF.

The chain links TRBV30 to TRBJ2-1; D perhaps matches TRBD1 (6 bases). V lost 2 bases and J 15 bases, leaving 14 bases between the germline ends. Per the germline V gene, CDR1 is GTSNPN and CDR2 is SVGIG (reference sequence). The CDR3 sequence is 11 residues long. Here the CDR3 DNA reads TGTGCCTGGAGTACTGGGGGCCTTAGGTTCTTC. This gives the protein CAWSTGGLRFF. The full variable domain, with the rest looked up from reference TRBV30 and TRBJ2-1, is SQTIHQWPATLVQPVGSPLSLECTVEGTSNPNLYWYRQAAGRGLQLLFYSVGIGQISSEVPQNLSASRPQDRQFILSSKKLLLSDSGFYLCAWSTGGLRFFGPGTRLTVL.

The chain employs TRBV6-5 and TRBJ1-1; D unresolved. This CDR3 is 12 amino acids long. CDR1 is MNHEY, CDR2 SVGAGI, per germline. Trimming cost V 6 bases and J 1 base, with 6 bases left between them. CDR3 region: CASRGWNTEAFF. CDR3 DNA sequence: TGTGCCAGCAGAGGATGGAACACTGAAGCTTTCTTT.

The rearrangement uses TRBV28 and TRBJ2-2; D is uncertain. The V gene's germline CDR1 is MDHEN and CDR2 SYDVKM. The CDR3 spans 12 residues. Trimming removed 6 bases at V and 6 bases at J, with 8 bases between. The CDR3 here is CASSSLAGELFF. Here the CDR3 DNA reads TGTGCCAGCAGCTCACTTGCCGGGGAGCTGTTTTTT.